Below are 20 T cell receptor beta chains sequenced from a single sample in a study of control samples from healthy donors and cancer patients. Sequenced by immunoSEQ multiplex PCR; TCRdb stores in-frame clones only, minus some. The data contain more than 100,000 clones, approximately 90% of them singletons. What was sequenced was PBMCs. These receptor sequences come from a man in his fifties or sixties with lung cancer.

This chain connects TRBV4-1 to TRBJ2-1, with 9 bases fitting TRBD2. Germline V gene sequence: CDR1 MGHRA, CDR2 YSYEKL. This CDR3 is built from 16 residues. V gave up 1 base and J gave up 2 bases; unmatched junction bases: 3. The CDR3 bases are TGCGCCAGCAGCCAAGTTCCTAGCGGGACCTACAATGAGCAGTTCTTC. Translation: CASSQVPSGTYNEQFF.

The J gene is TRBJ2-2, the V gene TRBV6-5, with D tentatively TRBD1 or TRBD2 (5 bases each). Germline lookup yields CDR1 MNHEY and CDR2 SVGAGI. Trimming removed 2 bases from V and 2 bases from J, with 6 bases in between. CDR3 size: 14 residues. CDR3 nucleotides: TGTGCCAGCAGTTACGGGGGTAACACCGGGGAGCTGTTTTTT. Amino acids: CASSYGGNTGELFF.

The chain combines TRBV6-5 with TRBJ2-5; 7 nucleotides agree with TRBD1. Germline loops: CDR1 MNHEY, CDR2 SVGAGI. The CDR3 totals 12 residues. The V segment lost 8 bases and the J segment 5 bases; nucleotides outside the gene matches: 5. CDR3 sequence reads: CASGDRVETQYF. In DNA form, the CDR3 reads TGTGCCAGCGGCGACAGGGTGGAGACCCAGTACTTC.

The rearrangement uses TRBV5-1 and TRBJ2-3, with 7 bases lining up with TRBD1. CDR1 and CDR2 from the germline V gene are SGHRS and YFSETQ. V gave up 5 bases and J gave up 4 bases; unmatched junction bases: 10. The CDR3 spans 15 residues. The CDR3 DNA reads as TGCGCCAGCAGAGCCGGGACAGCCGCCTCAGATACGCAGTATTTT. Amino acids: CASRAGTAASDTQYF.

In this sample, this clone turned up once. This chain connects TRBV30 to TRBJ1-6; a weak D match, TRBD1 (6 bases). This CDR3 spans 14 amino acids. The germline CDR1 and CDR2 sequences are GTSNPN and SVGIG (reference sequence). Trimming stripped 3 bases from V and 5 bases from J, with 11 bases between. CDR3 region: CAWRRDIDNSPLHF. The CDR3 DNA follows: TGTGCCTGGAGACGGGACATCGATAATTCACCCCTCCACTTT.

Worth noting for this clone: The sample contains more than one DNA sequence encoding this CDR3. The chain employs TRBV5-1 and TRBJ1-1, with unresolved D. CDR3 length: 13 residues. V lost 0 bases, J lost 1 base, and 4 bases lay in between. Germline assignment: CDR1 SGHRS and CDR2 YFSETQ. The CDR3 spells CASSLDRNTEAFF. The CDR3 DNA is TGCGCCAGCAGCTTGGACAGGAACACTGAAGCTTTCTTT.

This chain connects TRBV30 to TRBJ2-3, with D uncertain. Per germline, CDR1 GTSNPN and CDR2 SVGIG (reference sequence). Trimming left V 1 base short and J 3 bases short, with 8 bases between. CDR3 length: 13 residues. CDR3 nucleotides: TGTGCCTGGAGTGGGGTCACGACAGATACGCAGTATTTT. Amino acid sequence: CAWSGVTTDTQYF.

The V gene is TRBV7-2, the J gene TRBJ2-1; D unclear. V gave up 4 bases and J gave up 0 bases, with 10 bases separating them. The CDR3 totals 15 residues. Germline loops: CDR1 SGHTA, CDR2 FQGNSA. The CDR3 spells CASSSELSSYNEQFF. CDR3 coding DNA: TGTGCCAGCAGCTCGGAATTAAGCTCCTACAATGAGCAGTTCTTC. Using reference TRBV7-2 and TRBJ2-1 for the parts outside the CDR3, the full variable domain is GAGVSQSPSNKVTEKGKDVELRCDPISGHTALYWYRQSLGQGLEFLIYFQGNSAPDKSGLPSDRFSAERTGGSVSTLTIQRTQQEDSAVYLCASSSELSSYNEQFFGPGTRLTVL.

The V gene is TRBV5-1, the J gene TRBJ1-4; 9 bases line up with TRBD1. The CDR3 spans 18 residues. The V and J ends lost 4 bases and 8 bases, in that order; junction bases with no gene match: 18. Germline V gene sequence: CDR1 SGHRS, CDR2 YFSETQ. This CDR3 is CASSAGTGLLSGREKLFF. In DNA, the CDR3 is TGCGCCAGCAGCGCCGGGACAGGGTTGCTTTCCGGGAGAGAAAAACTGTTTTTT.

CDR3 protein: CASSGPEGGDGNEQFF. The CDR3 nucleotides are TGTGCCAGCAGTGGCCCTGAGGGGGGTGATGGCAATGAGCAGTTCTTC. The chain is built from TRBV2 and TRBJ2-1; D may match TRBD1 or TRBD2 (6 bases each). V lost 4 bases and J 6 bases, leaving 19 bases between the germline ends. This CDR3 spans 16 amino acids. Germline V gives CDR1 SNHLY, CDR2 FYNNEI.

The chain joins TRBV11-2 to TRBJ2-7; 8 positions agree with TRBD1. This CDR3 comprises 15 residues. Germline-derived CDR1 and CDR2 are SGHAT and FQNNGV. V shed 1 base, J shed 2 bases, and the junction held 4 bases outside the gene matches. The CDR3 is CASSLGQGRTYEQYF. The CDR3 DNA reads as TGTGCCAGCAGCTTAGGACAGGGGAGGACCTACGAGCAGTACTTC.

The V gene is TRBV7-9, the J gene TRBJ1-1, with D perhaps TRBD1 (6 bases). Germline V gene data show CDR1 as SEHNR and CDR2 as FQNEAQ (reference sequence). The CDR3 totals 13 residues. V shed 5 bases and J shed 7 bases, with 14 bases lying between them. CDR3 amino acids: CASSPRGQFEAFF. As DNA, the CDR3 is TGTGCCAGCAGCCCCCGAGGACAGTTTGAAGCTTTCTTT.

V and J are TRBV6-6 and TRBJ2-1; 9 nucleotides align to TRBD1. V lost 5 bases, J lost 4 bases, and 6 bases stayed unmatched. The CDR3 runs 15 residues. The germline V gene encodes CDR1 MNHNY and CDR2 SVGAGI (reference sequence). CDR3 protein: CASSHGQGPYNEQFF. The CDR3 coding sequence is TGTGCCAGCAGTCACGGACAGGGGCCTTACAATGAGCAGTTCTTC.

The chain employs TRBV19 and TRBJ2-2, with 12 nucleotides matching TRBD1. Germline V gives CDR1 LNHDA, CDR2 SQIVND (reference sequence). The length of the CDR3 is 16 residues. The ends lost 4 bases at V and 8 bases at J; junction bases unmatched: 8. CDR3 bases: TGTGCCAGTAGTACCTTGGGACAGGGGGCTTGGGGGGAGCTGTTTTTT. Amino acids: CASSTLGQGAWGELFF.

The chain is built from TRBV6-6 and TRBJ1-1, with 8 positions matching TRBD1. With V trimmed by 6 bases and J by 4 bases, 4 bases remained unmatched. The germline gives CDR1 MNHNY, CDR2 SVGAGI (reference sequence). The CDR3 sequence is 13 residues long. CDR3 amino acids: CASSYDRGTEAFF. CDR3 in DNA: TGTGCCAGCAGCTACGACAGGGGCACTGAAGCTTTCTTT.

The chain carries TRBV5-4 and TRBJ2-5; D is undetermined. V was trimmed by 0 bases and J by 4 bases, leaving 4 bases between them. The CDR3 loop spans 12 amino acids. The V gene's germline CDR1 is SGHNT and CDR2 YYREEE (reference sequence). The CDR3 sequence: CASSLVVETQYF. The CDR3 DNA follows: TGTGCCAGCAGCTTGGTTGTAGAGACCCAGTACTTC.

The chain uses TRBV24-1 and TRBJ2-5; D may correspond to TRBD1 or TRBD2 (7 bases each). CDR3 length equals 16 residues. V gave up 6 bases and J gave up 7 bases, with 23 bases separating them. Germline assignment: CDR1 KGHDR and CDR2 SFDVKD. In DNA, the CDR3 is TGTGCCACCAGTAATTCCGGACAGGCGGGGGTTGGGACCCAGTACTTC. Translation: CATSNSGQAGVGTQYF.

The chain carries TRBV15 and TRBJ1-6; TRBD1 aligns across 8 bases. The J segment lost 8 bases and the V segment lost 0 bases, leaving 0 bases of the junction unmatched. The CDR3 runs 14 residues. Germline lookup yields CDR1 LNHNV and CDR2 YYDKDF (reference sequence). The CDR3 DNA is TGTGCCACCAGCAGAGAACAGGGGGATTCACCCCTCCACTTT. Translation: CATSREQGDSPLHF.

The CDR3 DNA is TGTGCCAGTAGTGTGCCGGGGACAGGGGATTACCAGTTCTTC. It is translated as CASSVPGTGDYQFF. The J gene is TRBJ2-1, the V gene TRBV19; TRBD1 agrees at 10 bases. V lost 5 bases, J lost 13 bases, and 11 bases stayed unmatched. Per the germline V gene, CDR1 is LNHDA and CDR2 is SQIVND (reference sequence). The CDR3 contains 14 residues.

The rearrangement uses TRBV6-5 and TRBJ1-2; D may be TRBD1 (6 bases). The germline CDR1 and CDR2 sequences are MNHEY and SVGAGI. The CDR3 has 15 residues. The ends were cut back, 6 bases at V and 4 bases at J, with 18 bases in the middle. The CDR3 protein is CASRTPYRASYGYTF. DNA for the CDR3: TGTGCCAGCAGGACCCCTTACAGGGCGAGCTATGGCTACACCTTC.